This T cell receptor (beta chain) was sequenced in a study of Ad26.COV2.S vaccination and SARS-CoV-2 variants. Study-wide background: Trial arm assignment for the donor was COV1001 Ad26.COV2.S. Regarding the study as a whole: After vaccination, reports described spike-specific CD8+ and CD4+ T cell responses as showing substantial breadth.

Treatment in this sample: 15 to 20 received Ad26.COV2.S at low or high dose, single or two shots; several received placebo; per-sample allocation not given. After the first vaccine or placebo injection, samples were drawn on day 63. It was an adult aged 18-55 years in Boston who was the donor. SARS-CoV-2 spike from the Wuhan strain was encoded by the vaccine, an Ad26 vector. As to this clone: Its antigen is currently unknown.

Here immunoSEQ multiplex PCR was the method, and the copy in TCRdb shows in-frame clones only, minus some. This sample has roughly 380,000 clones, with approximately 81% found just once. This TCR was recovered from a person aged 18 to 59 who received the Ad26.COV2.S COVID-19 vaccine or a placebo. Sequencing used peripheral blood, obtained in a trial of Ad26.COV2.S vaccine versus placebo.

CDR3 sequence reads: CASSLDLPTSGANVLTF. DNA for the CDR3: TGTGCCAGCAGCTTGGACCTACCTACCTCTGGGGCCAACGTCCTGACTTTC. V usage is TRBV5-4 and J usage is TRBJ2-6; no clear D. Trimming removed 0 bases at V and 0 bases at J, with 10 bases between. There are 17 residues in the CDR3. Germline V gives CDR1 SGHNT, CDR2 YYREEE (reference sequence). The full variable domain, rest sourced from reference TRBV5-4 and TRBJ2-6, is ETGVTQSPTHLIKTRGQQVTLRCSSQSGHNTVSWYQQALGQGPQFIFQYYREEENGRGNFPPRFSGLQFPNYSSELNVNALELDDSALYLCASSLDLPTSGANVLTFGAGSRLTVL.